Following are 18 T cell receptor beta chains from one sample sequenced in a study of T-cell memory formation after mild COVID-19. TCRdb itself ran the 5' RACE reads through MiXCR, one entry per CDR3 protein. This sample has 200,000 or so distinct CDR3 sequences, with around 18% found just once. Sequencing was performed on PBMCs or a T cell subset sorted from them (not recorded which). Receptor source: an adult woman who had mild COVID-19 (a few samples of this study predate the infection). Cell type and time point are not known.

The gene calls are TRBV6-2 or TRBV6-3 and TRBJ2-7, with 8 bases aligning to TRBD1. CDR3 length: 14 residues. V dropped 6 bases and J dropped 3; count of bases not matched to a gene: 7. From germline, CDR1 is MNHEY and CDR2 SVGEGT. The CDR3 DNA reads TGTGCCAGCAGGCAACCCGGACAGGGCTACGAGCAGTACTTC. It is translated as CASRQPGQGYEQYF.

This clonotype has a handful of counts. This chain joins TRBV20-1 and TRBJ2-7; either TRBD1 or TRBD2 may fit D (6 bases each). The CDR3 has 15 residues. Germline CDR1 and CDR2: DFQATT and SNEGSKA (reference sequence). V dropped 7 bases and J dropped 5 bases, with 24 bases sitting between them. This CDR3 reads CSDRGWDWSNDEQYF. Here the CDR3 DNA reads TGCAGTGATAGGGGGTGGGACTGGTCTAATGACGAGCAGTACTTC.

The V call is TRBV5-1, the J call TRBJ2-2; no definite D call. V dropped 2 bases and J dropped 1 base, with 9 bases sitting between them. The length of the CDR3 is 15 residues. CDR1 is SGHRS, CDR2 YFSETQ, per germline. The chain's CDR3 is CASSFGTLNTGELFF. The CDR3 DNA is TGCGCCAGCAGCTTCGGAACTTTGAACACCGGGGAGCTGTTTTTT. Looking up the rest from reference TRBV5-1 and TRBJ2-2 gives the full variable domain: KAGVTQTPRYLIKTRGQQVTLSCSPISGHRSVSWYQQTPGQGLQFLFEYFSETQRNKGNFPGRFSGRQFSNSRSEMNVSTLELGDSALYLCASSFGTLNTGELFFGEGSRLTVL.

The CDR3 protein is CASGTGAVGTPLHF. CDR3 nucleotides: TGTGCCAGCGGGACAGGGGCGGTAGGGACACCCCTCCACTTT. This chain links TRBV6-5 with TRBJ1-6; the match to TRBD1 covers 10 bases. CDR1 is MNHEY, CDR2 SVGAGI, per germline. The CDR3 is 14 residues long. Unmatched junction bases numbered 9, after V lost 8 bases and J lost 11 bases.

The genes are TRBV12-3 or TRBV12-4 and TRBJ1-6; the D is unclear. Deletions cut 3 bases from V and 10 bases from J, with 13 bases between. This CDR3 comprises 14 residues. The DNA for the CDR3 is TGTGCCAGCAGTTTTAGTGCCAGGTCGTCACCCCTCCACTTT. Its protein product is CASSFSARSSPLHF.

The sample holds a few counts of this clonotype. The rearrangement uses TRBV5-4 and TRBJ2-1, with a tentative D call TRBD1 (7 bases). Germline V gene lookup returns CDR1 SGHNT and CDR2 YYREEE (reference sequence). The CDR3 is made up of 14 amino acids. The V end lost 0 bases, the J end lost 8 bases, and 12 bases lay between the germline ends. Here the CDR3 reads CASSLGQGGDEQFF. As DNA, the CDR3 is TGTGCCAGCAGCTTGGGACAGGGAGGCGATGAGCAGTTCTTC.

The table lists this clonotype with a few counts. CDR3 sequence reads: CASSATLGLAAYNEQFF. In DNA form, the CDR3 reads TGCGCCAGCAGCGCAACCCTGGGACTAGCGGCTTACAATGAGCAGTTCTTC. The chain uses TRBV5-1 and TRBJ2-1, with 11 nucleotides matching TRBD2. The CDR3 runs 17 residues. CDR1 and CDR2 from the germline V gene are SGHRS and YFSETQ. V shed 4 bases and J 4 bases; nucleotides not matched to a gene: 10.

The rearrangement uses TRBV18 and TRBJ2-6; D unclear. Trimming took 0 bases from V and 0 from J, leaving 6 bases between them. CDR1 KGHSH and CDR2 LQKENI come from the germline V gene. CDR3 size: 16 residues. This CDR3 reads CASSPPAYSGANVLTF. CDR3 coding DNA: TGTGCCAGCTCACCACCCGCGTACTCTGGGGCCAACGTCCTGACTTTC.

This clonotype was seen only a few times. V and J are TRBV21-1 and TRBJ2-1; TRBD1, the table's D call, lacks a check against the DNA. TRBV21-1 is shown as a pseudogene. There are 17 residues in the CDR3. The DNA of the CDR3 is TGTGCCAGCAGCAAAGGAATCAGGGGAAGCTCCTACAATGAGCAGTTCTTC. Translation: CASSKGIRGSSYNEQFF.

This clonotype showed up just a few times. Here the CDR3 reads CASSRGTETQYF. For the CDR3, the DNA is TGTGCCAGCTCTAGAGGGACAGAGACCCAGTACTTC. The chain couples TRBV18 to TRBJ2-5, with D perhaps matching TRBD1 or TRBD2 (5 bases each). V shed 6 bases and J shed 4 bases, with 9 bases lying between them. The CDR3 totals 12 residues. The germline CDR1 and CDR2 sequences are KGHSH and LQKENI.

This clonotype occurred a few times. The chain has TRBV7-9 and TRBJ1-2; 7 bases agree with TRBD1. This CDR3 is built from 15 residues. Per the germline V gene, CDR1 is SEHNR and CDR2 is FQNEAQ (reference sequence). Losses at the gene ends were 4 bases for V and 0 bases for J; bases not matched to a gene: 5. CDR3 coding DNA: TGTGCCAGCAGCTGGACAGGAGGGACTAACTATGGCTACACCTTC. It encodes CASSWTGGTNYGYTF.

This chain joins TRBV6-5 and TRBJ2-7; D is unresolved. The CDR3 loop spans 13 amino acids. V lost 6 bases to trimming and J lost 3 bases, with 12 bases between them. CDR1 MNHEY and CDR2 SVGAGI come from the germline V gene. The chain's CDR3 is CASSSTRVYEQYF. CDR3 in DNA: TGTGCCAGCAGCTCGACAAGGGTCTACGAGCAGTACTTC.

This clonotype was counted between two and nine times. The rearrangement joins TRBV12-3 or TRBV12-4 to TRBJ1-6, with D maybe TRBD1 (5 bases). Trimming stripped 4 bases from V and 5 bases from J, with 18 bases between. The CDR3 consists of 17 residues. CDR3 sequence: CASSSFWSLGDNSPLHF. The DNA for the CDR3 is TGTGCCAGCAGTTCGTTCTGGTCACTAGGGGATAATTCACCCCTCCACTTT.

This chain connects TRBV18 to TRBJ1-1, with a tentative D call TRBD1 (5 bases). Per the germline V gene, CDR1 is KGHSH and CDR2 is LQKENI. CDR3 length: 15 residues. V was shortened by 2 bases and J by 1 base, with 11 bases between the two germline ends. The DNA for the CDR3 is TGTGCCAGCTCACCATATAGGGGTGAGAACACTGAAGCTTTCTTT. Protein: CASSPYRGENTEAFF.

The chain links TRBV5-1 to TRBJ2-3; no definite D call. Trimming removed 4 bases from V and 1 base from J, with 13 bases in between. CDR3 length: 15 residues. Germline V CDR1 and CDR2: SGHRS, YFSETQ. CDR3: CASSPGGQGTDTQYF. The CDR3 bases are TGCGCCAGCAGCCCAGGTGGGCAAGGCACAGATACGCAGTATTTT.

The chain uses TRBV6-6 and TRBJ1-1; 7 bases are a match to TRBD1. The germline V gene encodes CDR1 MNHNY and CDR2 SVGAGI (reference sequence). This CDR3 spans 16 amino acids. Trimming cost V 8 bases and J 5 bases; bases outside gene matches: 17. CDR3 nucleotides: TGTGCCAGCTCGTCAGGGCAGGGGGTATCAGGGACTGAAGCTTTCTTT. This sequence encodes CASSSGQGVSGTEAFF.

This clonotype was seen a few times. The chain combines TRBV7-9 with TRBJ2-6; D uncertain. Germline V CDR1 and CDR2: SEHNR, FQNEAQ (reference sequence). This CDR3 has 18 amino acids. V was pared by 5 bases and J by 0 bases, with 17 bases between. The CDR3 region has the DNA TGTGCCAGCAGCCTTGGTGGGGTCCTAATCTCTGGGGCCAACGTCCTGACTTTC. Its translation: CASSLGGVLISGANVLTF.

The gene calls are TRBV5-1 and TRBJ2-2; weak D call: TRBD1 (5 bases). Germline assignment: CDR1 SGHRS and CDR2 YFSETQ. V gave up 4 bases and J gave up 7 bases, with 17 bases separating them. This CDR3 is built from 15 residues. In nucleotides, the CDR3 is TGCGCCAGCAGCCTGACCCCCGGACACATCGGGGAGCTGTTTTTT. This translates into CASSLTPGHIGELFF.